This entry lists 5 T cell receptor beta chains sequenced from one sample in a study of CD8 T cells in Susac syndrome. Reverse transcription of about 0.45 to 1 ug RNA was performed with random hexamers. TCRdb independently ran MiXCR on the immunoSEQ multiplex PCR reads; one entry per CDR3 protein. Of under 200,000 distinct CDR3 sequences detected, more than 90% appear once; the ten largest clones hold around 0.14%. Sequenced sample: CD4+ T cells from PBMCs. The receptors here all came from a human donor in good health.

The rearrangement links TRBV7-9 to TRBJ1-5; TRBD1 agrees at 7 bases. The V and J ends lost 5 bases and 0 bases, in that order; junction bases with no gene match: 7. Germline loops: CDR1 SEHNR, CDR2 FQNEAQ (reference sequence). This CDR3 is 16 amino acids long. The CDR3 nucleotides are TGTGCCAGCAGCGCGGGACAGCAGTATAGCAATCAGCCCCAGCATTTT. This encodes CASSAGQQYSNQPQHF.

The CDR3 reads CASRGQATVLAGDTQYF. The CDR3 DNA follows: TGTGCCAGCAGAGGACAGGCAACAGTGCTAGCTGGAGATACGCAGTATTTT. The chain employs TRBV5-4 and TRBJ2-3, with TRBD1 matching over 7 bases. In germline, CDR1 is SGHNT, CDR2 YYREEE (reference sequence). The CDR3 totals 17 residues. V was clipped by 5 bases and J by 5 bases; unmatched bases: 17.

The chain is built from TRBV10-2 and TRBJ2-7; D is unclear. V lost 2 bases and J lost 6, with 8 bases in between. CDR1 and CDR2 (germline): WSHSY, SAAADI. The CDR3 covers 12 residues. CDR3 bases: TGCGCCAGCAGTGAGCTTAGGACCGAGCAGTACTTC. It encodes CASSELRTEQYF.

Written as DNA, the CDR3 is TGCGCCAGCAGCCAAGTAGCTAGCGGGGGGCCCGCAGATACGCAGTATTTT. Amino acids: CASSQVASGGPADTQYF. The genes are TRBV4-3 and TRBJ2-3; 11 nucleotides match TRBD2. The CDR3 totals 17 residues. Germline assignment: CDR1 LGHNA and CDR2 YSLEER. V was clipped by 1 base and J by 4 bases; unmatched bases: 7.

The V call is TRBV27, the J call TRBJ2-7; the match to TRBD1 covers 8 bases. After removal of 6 bases from V and 2 bases from J, the junction contained 3 bases not matched to a gene. The CDR3 loop spans 13 amino acids. The germline CDR1 and CDR2 sequences are MNHEY and SMNVEV (reference sequence). CDR3 nucleotides: TGTGCCAGCAGGAGGACAGGGCCCTACGAGCAGTACTTC. The encoded protein is CASRRTGPYEQYF.